One and the same sample provided the 27 T cell receptor beta chains below, sequenced in a study of T cell responses to AZD1222 COVID-19 vaccine. The assay was immunoSEQ multiplex PCR, and TCRdb's table has in-frame clones only and misses some. The table records roughly 150,000 clones, approximately 91% of them present only once. The sample consisted of peripheral blood, taken 28 days after the second AZD1222 dose. These receptors came from an adult who received the AZD1222 COVID-19 vaccine.

The CDR3 DNA sequence: TGTGCCAGCAGTGATCCCGACAGGGGGCCCAATCAGCCCCAGCATTTT. Protein sequence: CASSDPDRGPNQPQHF. The chain combines TRBV2 with TRBJ1-5; 10 positions agree with TRBD1. The CDR3 consists of 16 residues. Per the germline V gene, CDR1 is SNHLY and CDR2 is FYNNEI. V lost 3 bases, J lost 3 bases, and 5 bases stayed unmatched.

The chain carries TRBV6-5 and TRBJ2-1; the match to TRBD2 covers 7 bases. V dropped 0 bases and J dropped 6; count of bases not matched to a gene: 8. The CDR3 has 16 amino acids. Per germline, CDR1 MNHEY and CDR2 SVGAGI. The CDR3 coding sequence is TGTGCCAGCAGTTACTCGATCGCTAGCGGAGTCAATGAGCAGTTCTTC. Translation gives CASSYSIASGVNEQFF.

The rearrangement uses TRBV29-1 and TRBJ2-7, with 8 bases identical to TRBD1. The V and J ends lost 5 bases and 2 bases, in that order; junction bases with no gene match: 5. Germline CDR1 and CDR2: SQVTM and ANQGSEA. CDR3 length: 13 residues. The CDR3 reads CSVTGQATYEQYF. DNA of the CDR3: TGCAGCGTTACGGGACAGGCGACCTACGAGCAGTACTTC.

The rearrangement links TRBV5-1 to TRBJ2-7; 8 bases line up with TRBD1. This CDR3 is built from 14 residues. Per germline, CDR1 SGHRS and CDR2 YFSETQ. With 1 base clipped from V and 6 bases from J, the junction kept 6 bases outside the gene matches. CDR3 protein: CASSLTVTGGEQYF. CDR3 sequence (DNA): TGCGCCAGCAGCTTGACAGTCACAGGGGGCGAGCAGTACTTC.

This chain joins TRBV29-1 and TRBJ1-2, with a tentative D call TRBD1 (5 bases). V was cut by 4 bases and J by 0 bases, with 9 bases left in between. The germline gives CDR1 SQVTM, CDR2 ANQGSEA. The CDR3 is 13 residues long. The CDR3 DNA reads as TGCAGCGTTGGGACAACGGCTAACTATGGCTACACCTTC. Encoded protein: CSVGTTANYGYTF.

This clone was recorded once. This chain uses TRBV10-3 with TRBJ1-5, with no clear D. Per germline, CDR1 ENHRY and CDR2 SYGVKD. V lost 9 bases, J lost 0 bases, and 6 bases lay in between. This CDR3 spans 12 amino acids. CDR3 in DNA: TGTGCCATAGGGCATAGCAATCAGCCCCAGCATTTT. Protein sequence: CAIGHSNQPQHF.

The J gene is TRBJ2-1, the V gene TRBV5-1, with D possibly matching TRBD1 (6 bases). The CDR3 is 13 amino acids. Germline assignment: CDR1 SGHRS and CDR2 YFSETQ. V was pared by 3 bases and J by 8 bases, with 12 bases between. The CDR3 spells CASSYRVSYEQFF. Written as DNA, the CDR3 is TGCGCCAGCAGCTACAGGGTTAGTTATGAGCAGTTCTTC.

The DNA of the CDR3 is TGTGCCATCAGTGGGCCCACAGGGGGAGGTGAAGCTTTCTTT. This sequence encodes CAISGPTGGGEAFF. The chain joins TRBV10-3 to TRBJ1-1; 8 nucleotides line up with TRBD1. J gave up 7 bases and V 4 bases, and 8 bases lay outside the gene matches. This CDR3 has 14 amino acids. CDR1 ENHRY and CDR2 SYGVKD come from the germline V gene.

This chain links TRBV7-9 with TRBJ2-3; D is unresolved. V lost 6 bases, J lost 3 bases, and 16 bases lay in between. The CDR3 consists of 15 residues. CDR1 and CDR2 (germline): SEHNR, FQNEAQ (reference sequence). The CDR3 bases are TGTGCCAGCAGTTCTAGTCGGCAGTTTACAGATACGCAGTATTTT. Translated, it gives CASSSSRQFTDTQYF. The full variable domain, completed using reference TRBV7-9 and TRBJ2-3, is DTGVSQNPRHKITKRGQNVTFRCDPISEHNRLYWYRQTLGQGPEFLTYFQNEAQLEKSRLLSDRFSAERPKGSFSTLEIQRTEQGDSAMYLCASSSSRQFTDTQYFGPGTRLTVL.

V gene TRBV20-1 combines with J gene TRBJ1-5, with D tentatively TRBD1 (5 bases). The CDR3 is 16 amino acids. In germline, CDR1 is DFQATT, CDR2 SNEGSKA (reference sequence). Trimming took 3 bases from V and 6 from J, leaving 21 bases between them. The CDR3 region is CSASRMLGREAQPQHF. In nucleotides, the CDR3 is TGCAGTGCTAGTCGGATGTTGGGGCGGGAGGCTCAGCCCCAGCATTTT.

The V and J genes are TRBV3-1 (or the pseudogene TRBV3-2) and TRBJ2-7; the D gene is possibly TRBD2 (6 bases). V lost 0 bases to trimming and J lost 0 bases, with 12 bases between them. Germline CDR1 reads LGHDT; CDR2 reads YNNKEL (reference sequence). The CDR3 spans 16 residues. The CDR3 loop reads CASSQDSLASSYEQYF. The CDR3 region has the DNA TGTGCCAGCAGCCAAGATAGCCTAGCGTCCTCCTACGAGCAGTACTTC.

This chain links TRBV12-1 with TRBJ2-6; the D segment call TRBD2 is taken from the table without a DNA check. TRBV12-1 is described as a pseudogene. The length of the CDR3 is 16 residues. CDR3 loop: CASLLKESSGANVLTF. The CDR3 nucleotides are TGTGCCAGCCTCTTGAAGGAGAGCTCTGGGGCCAACGTCCTGACTTTC.

V gene TRBV25-1 combines with J gene TRBJ2-5; D is perhaps TRBD1 (6 bases). Germline lookup yields CDR1 MGHDK and CDR2 SYGVNS. V gave up 2 bases and J gave up 4 bases, with 11 bases separating them. The CDR3 covers 14 residues. The CDR3 DNA reads TGTGCCAGCAGTGAACCAGGCAGGGGAGAGACCCAGTACTTC. Amino acid sequence: CASSEPGRGETQYF.

The chain combines TRBV25-1 with TRBJ1-4; no definite D call. Trimming stripped 4 bases from V and 8 bases from J, with 14 bases between. The CDR3 is 14 amino acids. Germline values: CDR1 MGHDK, CDR2 SYGVNS. The CDR3 here is CASSAPGPGEKLFF. In nucleotides, the CDR3 is TGTGCCAGCAGTGCCCCCGGGCCAGGAGAAAAACTGTTTTTT. Looking up the rest from reference TRBV25-1 and TRBJ1-4 gives the full variable domain: EADIYQTPRYLVIGTGKKITLECSQTMGHDKMYWYQQDPGMELHLIHYSYGVNSTEKGDLSSESTVSRIRTEHFPLTLESARPSHTSQYLCASSAPGPGEKLFFGSGTQLSVL.

The chain employs TRBV11-2 and TRBJ2-1, with D possibly being TRBD2 (7 bases). V dropped 5 bases and J dropped 6 bases, with 14 bases sitting between them. Germline CDR1 SGHAT, CDR2 FQNNGV. The CDR3 is 14 residues long. CDR3: CASSNRGAGNEQFF. The CDR3 DNA is TGTGCCAGCAGCAATCGGGGGGCCGGCAATGAGCAGTTCTTC.

The V gene is TRBV19, the J gene TRBJ1-5, with a possible D match to TRBD1 (6 bases). This CDR3 contains 14 residues. Germline loops: CDR1 LNHDA, CDR2 SQIVND (reference sequence). V was shortened by 5 bases and J by 4 bases, with 12 bases between the two germline ends. Written as DNA, the CDR3 is TGTGCCAGTAGTCCAGACAGGAATAATCAGCCCCAGCATTTT. Protein: CASSPDRNNQPQHF.

The gene calls are TRBV18 and TRBJ1-5; the D is unclear. The ends were cut back, 6 bases at V and 2 bases at J, with 14 bases in the middle. Germline values: CDR1 KGHSH, CDR2 LQKENI. This CDR3 has 15 residues. The CDR3 DNA is TGTGCCAGCTCCCTAGTCGGTACGGGCAATCAGCCCCAGCATTTT. It yields the protein CASSLVGTGNQPQHF.

This sequence joins TRBV7-8 and TRBJ2-5; 8 nucleotides match TRBD2. The germline CDR1 and CDR2 sequences are SGHVS and FQNEAQ. Trimming took 3 bases from V and 5 from J; bases not matched to a gene: 8. The CDR3 length is 15 residues. The CDR3 DNA reads as TGTGCCAGCAGCTTCGGCCGGGGGGGCTTGGAGACCCAGTACTTC. Translating it yields CASSFGRGGLETQYF.

The DNA for the CDR3 is TGTGCCAGCAGCACCGGGAGTGTAAACATTCAGTACTTC. Protein product: CASSTGSVNIQYF. The V gene is TRBV9, the J gene TRBJ2-4; TRBD2 is a possible D gene (6 bases). V lost 4 bases, J lost 6 bases, and 11 bases lay in between. This CDR3 is 13 amino acids long. Germline V gene data show CDR1 as SGDLS and CDR2 as YYNGEE.

The chain is built from TRBV4-2 and TRBJ2-7; D is ambiguous. The V gene's germline CDR1 is LGHNA and CDR2 YNFKEQ. This CDR3 has 14 amino acids. Trimming left V 0 bases short and J 3 bases short, with 9 bases between. The DNA for the CDR3 is TGTGCCAGCAGCCAAGAATCACTCATCTACGAGCAGTACTTC. It encodes CASSQESLIYEQYF.

CDR3 nucleotide sequence: TGTGCCAGCAGCCGCCGGGACAGCGGTGATGAAGCTTTCTTT. It codes for CASSRRDSGDEAFF. This rearrangement joins TRBV3-1 (or the pseudogene TRBV3-2) to TRBJ1-1; 7 positions agree with TRBD1. There are 14 residues in the CDR3. Trimming removed 4 bases from V and 7 bases from J; junction bases left unmatched: 9. CDR1 and CDR2 from the germline V gene are LGHDT and YNNKEL (reference sequence).

The chain is built from TRBV2 and TRBJ1-1, with a weak D call TRBD1 (5 bases). Germline CDR1 and CDR2: SNHLY and FYNNEI. Trimming shortened V by 6 bases and J by 0 bases, and 17 bases separated the two germline ends. CDR3 length equals 16 residues. The CDR3 nucleotides read TGTGCCAGCAGCAACCCCTCTGCGGGGGTGAACACTGAAGCTTTCTTT. It specifies CASSNPSAGVNTEAFF.

The rearrangement links TRBV19 to TRBJ1-2; the D is unclear. V shed 7 bases and J shed 3 bases, with 18 bases lying between them. CDR1 LNHDA and CDR2 SQIVND come from the germline V gene (reference sequence). This CDR3 is 15 amino acids long. The CDR3 sequence: CASIPGGRGDYGYTF. The CDR3, as DNA: TGTGCCAGTATTCCCGGCGGGCGGGGAGACTATGGCTACACCTTC.

A few counts support this clone. The chain carries TRBV24-1 and TRBJ1-1; D not resolved. The CDR3 runs to 11 residues. V was cut by 3 bases and J by 10 bases, with 8 bases left in between. Germline CDR1 and CDR2: KGHDR and SFDVKD. The CDR3: CATSDGVSAFF. CDR3 sequence (DNA): TGTGCCACCAGTGATGGGGTATCAGCTTTCTTT.

J is TRBJ2-1 and V is TRBV11-3; the match to TRBD2 covers 11 bases. The CDR3 totals 15 residues. V lost 2 bases to trimming and J lost 4 bases; unmatched junction nucleotides: 1. Germline V gives CDR1 SGHNT, CDR2 YENEEA. The CDR3 DNA follows: TGTGCCAGCAGCTTACTAGCGGGAGGTTACAATGAGCAGTTCTTC. Protein product: CASSLLAGGYNEQFF.

The chain combines TRBV6-6 with TRBJ2-7; no reliable D call. This CDR3 has 13 residues. V lost 2 bases and J 2 bases, leaving 7 bases between the germline ends. CDR1 is MNHNY and CDR2 is SVGAGI in the germline V gene (reference sequence). In DNA form, the CDR3 reads TGTGCCAGCAGTTACAACTCCGCCTACGAGCAGTACTTC. Its protein is CASSYNSAYEQYF.

In nucleotides, the CDR3 is TGTGCCAGTAGTATCGCAGGCTCCACCTATGGCTACACCTTC. Translated: CASSIAGSTYGYTF. V is TRBV19 and J is TRBJ1-2; D is undetermined. This CDR3 is built from 14 residues. Germline CDR1 LNHDA, CDR2 SQIVND (reference sequence). V dropped 3 bases and J dropped 4 bases, with 12 bases sitting between them.